This TCR beta chain stems from a study of CD8 T cells in Susac syndrome. The RNA input was about 0.5 to 1 ug, and it was reverse transcribed with random hexamers. TCRdb re-analysed the immunoSEQ multiplex PCR reads in MiXCR, keeping a single row per CDR3 protein. The table records roughly 180,000 distinct CDR3 sequences, approximately 95% of them present only once. FACS enriched CD8+ TEMRA cells, while bulk CD8+ and CD4+ were negatively isolated. Trimming removed 0 bases from V and 2 bases from J, with 14 bases in between. The CDR3 loop spans 16 amino acids. CDR1 is MNHEY, CDR2 SMNVEV, per germline (reference sequence).

J is TRBJ2-7 and V is TRBV27; D is uncertain. This TCR was recovered from a human donor in good health. Sample: CD4+ T cells from PBMCs. The CDR3 DNA sequence: TGTGCCAGCAGTTTATCCGTCCCCGGTAACGCCTACGAGCAGTACTTC. Amino acids: CASSLSVPGNAYEQYF.